The 24 T cell receptor beta chains listed next were all sequenced from one sample in a study of blood T cell repertoires in COVID-19. TCRdb's table, derived via immunoSEQ multiplex PCR, lists solely in-frame clones and lacks some. The sample has around 220,000 clones, 75% to 95% seen once. Sequencing was done on a sample of PBMCs or T cells enriched from blood (not recorded which). The origin of the receptors is a woman between 18 and 29 years old who had recovered from COVID-19.

The genes are TRBV28 and TRBJ1-2, with 11 nucleotides matching TRBD1. The CDR3 runs 14 residues. In germline, CDR1 is MDHEN, CDR2 SYDVKM. V shed 4 bases, J shed 8 bases, and the junction held 6 bases outside the gene matches. The DNA for the CDR3 is TGTGCCAGCAGTTCAGGACAGGGGGCGCAAGGCTACACCTTC. It translates to CASSSGQGAQGYTF.

The chain joins TRBV4-2 to TRBJ1-1, with a possible D match to TRBD1 (5 bases). V was clipped by 0 bases and J by 4 bases, with 9 bases between them. The CDR3 length is 14 residues. The germline V gene has CDR1 LGHNA and CDR2 YNFKEQ. CDR3 amino acids: CASSQDLGGTEAFF. DNA of the CDR3: TGTGCCAGCAGCCAAGATCTGGGGGGCACTGAAGCTTTCTTT.

The chain links TRBV18 to TRBJ2-7; TRBD1 matches 11 bases. Germline V CDR1 and CDR2: KGHSH, LQKENI. J gave up 3 bases and V 2 bases, and 3 bases lay outside the gene matches. This CDR3 is built from 15 residues. The CDR3 DNA reads as TGTGCCAGCTCACCATTCGGGACAGGGGGCTACGAGCAGTACTTC. This encodes CASSPFGTGGYEQYF.

The V call is TRBV5-6, the J call TRBJ1-5; TRBD1 matches 10 bases. This CDR3 has 15 residues. Trimming at V came to 1 base and at J to 6 bases, leaving 4 bases not matched to a gene. Germline V gene lookup returns CDR1 SGHDT and CDR2 YYEEEE. CDR3 amino acids: CASSLKGTGAQPQHF. The CDR3 nucleotides are TGTGCCAGCAGCTTGAAAGGGACAGGGGCTCAGCCCCAGCATTTT. Complete variable domain (other parts from reference TRBV5-6 and TRBJ1-5): DAGVTQSPTHLIKTRGQQVTLRCSPKSGHDTVSWYQQALGQGPQFIFQYYEEEERQRGNFPDRFSGHQFPNYSSELNVNALLLGDSALYLCASSLKGTGAQPQHFGDGTRLSIL.

V is TRBV9 and J is TRBJ1-1; D unresolved. The germline V gene has CDR1 SGDLS and CDR2 YYNGEE. Trimming left V 4 bases short and J 8 bases short, with 15 bases between. This CDR3 spans 13 amino acids. The CDR3 reads CASSSTQSREAFF. CDR3 nucleotide sequence: TGTGCCAGCAGCTCCACGCAGTCGAGGGAAGCTTTCTTT.

This clone occurred once. The chain has TRBV6-6 and TRBJ1-2, with 8 bases that match TRBD1. Germline V lookup: CDR1 MNHNY, CDR2 SVGAGI (reference sequence). J lost 7 bases, V lost 5 bases, and 3 bases had no gene match. The CDR3 has 12 residues. CDR3 nucleotides: TGTGCCAGCAGTAAACAGGGGGGTGGCTACACCTTC. This encodes CASSKQGGGYTF.

CDR3 region: CASSFSPRGDNYGYTF. CDR3 nucleotides: TGCGCCAGCAGCTTTTCCCCCCGCGGAGACAACTATGGCTACACCTTC. V and J are TRBV5-1 and TRBJ1-2; the D is unclear. The CDR3 is 16 residues long. Deletions cut 2 bases from V and 2 bases from J, with 16 bases between. The germline V gene encodes CDR1 SGHRS and CDR2 YFSETQ.

The rearrangement joins TRBV3-1 (or the pseudogene TRBV3-2) to TRBJ2-2; D perhaps matches TRBD2 (6 bases). This CDR3 spans 17 amino acids. The V gene's germline CDR1 is LGHDT and CDR2 YNNKEL (reference sequence). V was trimmed by 4 bases and J by 0 bases, leaving 15 bases between them. DNA for the CDR3: TGTGCCAGCAGCCGAATGAAAGGAGGGCCGAACACCGGGGAGCTGTTTTTT. Protein: CASSRMKGGPNTGELFF.

The rearrangement uses TRBV9 and TRBJ2-5, with TRBD2 matching over 7 bases. The length of the CDR3 is 16 residues. CDR1 and CDR2 from the germline V gene are SGDLS and YYNGEE. Trimming cost V 2 bases and J 0 bases; bases outside gene matches: 7. Written as DNA, the CDR3 is TGTGCCAGCAGCGTCAGAGCGCTAGCGGACCAAGAGACCCAGTACTTC. Translated, it gives CASSVRALADQETQYF.

J is TRBJ2-7 and V is TRBV14; TRBD2 is a possible D gene (6 bases). The V gene's germline CDR1 is SGHDN and CDR2 FVKESK. The CDR3 is 15 amino acids. The V end lost 3 bases, the J end lost 3 bases, and 15 bases lay between the germline ends. The CDR3 bases are TGTGCCAGCAGCCAGAGCAGCGGGCGGGTCTACGAGCAGTACTTC. This encodes CASSQSSGRVYEQYF.

The chain combines TRBV19 with TRBJ1-2; D may be TRBD1 (5 bases). Germline V gives CDR1 LNHDA, CDR2 SQIVND (reference sequence). V was trimmed by 6 bases and J by 8 bases, leaving 25 bases between them. This CDR3 contains 16 residues. DNA for the CDR3: TGTGCCAGTAGGCAGGGAATCGGATCCCCGTCGGACGGCTACACCTTC. This codes for CASRQGIGSPSDGYTF.

V is TRBV23-1 and J is TRBJ1-4; D unclear. TRBV23-1 counts as an open reading frame of uncertain function. The CDR3 has 17 residues. The V gene lost 8 bases and the J gene lost 8 bases, with 27 bases spanning the gap. The CDR3 nucleotides read TGCGCCAGCCAGGTACCCGGTTTATTTTTCGTCCCCGAAAAACTGTTTTTT. Protein: CASQVPGLFFVPEKLFF.

The chain has TRBV27 and TRBJ2-3; no firm D call. V shed 6 bases and J shed 4 bases, with 11 bases lying between them. Per the germline V gene, CDR1 is MNHEY and CDR2 is SMNVEV (reference sequence). The CDR3 contains 13 residues. CDR3: CASSNVGPDTQYF. The CDR3 bases are TGTGCCAGCAGCAATGTTGGGCCAGATACGCAGTATTTT.

The chain uses TRBV11-2 and TRBJ2-6, with 10 bases that match TRBD1. This CDR3 is built from 19 residues. Trimming removed 5 bases from V and 1 base from J; junction bases left unmatched: 11. Looked up from germline, CDR1 is SGHAT and CDR2 is FQNNGV. The CDR3 DNA reads TGTGCCAGCAGCCGAATCGACAGGGGGCAATCGTCTGGGGCCAACGTCCTGACTTTC. Its protein product is CASSRIDRGQSSGANVLTF.

This chain links TRBV7-9 with TRBJ1-5; D call uncertain. The CDR3 loop spans 14 amino acids. Germline CDR1 reads SEHNR; CDR2 reads FQNEAQ (reference sequence). V was trimmed by 2 bases and J by 4 bases, leaving 9 bases between them. The CDR3 here is CASSLQSGNQPQHF. The DNA for the CDR3 is TGTGCCAGCAGCTTACAGTCGGGGAATCAGCCCCAGCATTTT. The whole variable domain, remainder taken from reference TRBV7-9 and TRBJ1-5, is DTGVSQNPRHKITKRGQNVTFRCDPISEHNRLYWYRQTLGQGPEFLTYFQNEAQLEKSRLLSDRFSAERPKGSFSTLEIQRTEQGDSAMYLCASSLQSGNQPQHFGDGTRLSIL.

V is TRBV28 and J is TRBJ2-6; D gene ambiguous. There are 15 residues in the CDR3. In germline, CDR1 is MDHEN, CDR2 SYDVKM. Trimming took off 6 bases at V and 0 bases at J, with 9 bases between the two ends. In nucleotides, the CDR3 is TGTGCCAGCAGCGTACCCGGCTCTGGGGCCAACGTCCTGACTTTC. This gives the protein CASSVPGSGANVLTF.

This clone was counted a single time. This chain links TRBV5-1 with TRBJ1-6, with 8 bases identical to TRBD1. The CDR3 contains 15 residues. V was pared by 3 bases and J by 7 bases, with 6 bases of the junction left unmatched. CDR1 is SGHRS and CDR2 is YFSETQ in the germline V gene. This CDR3 is CASSSQTGVNSPLHF. The DNA of the CDR3 is TGCGCCAGCAGCTCTCAGACAGGGGTAAATTCACCCCTCCACTTT. Complete variable domain (other parts from reference TRBV5-1 and TRBJ1-6): KAGVTQTPRYLIKTRGQQVTLSCSPISGHRSVSWYQQTPGQGLQFLFEYFSETQRNKGNFPGRFSGRQFSNSRSEMNVSTLELGDSALYLCASSSQTGVNSPLHFGNGTRLTVT.

The chain has TRBV18 and TRBJ1-3; possible D gene TRBD1, 6 bases. CDR1 KGHSH and CDR2 LQKENI come from the germline V gene. V was pared by 3 bases and J by 1 base, with 16 bases between. The length of the CDR3 is 17 residues. The CDR3 here is CASSPFSGTNSGNTIYF. Here the CDR3 DNA reads TGTGCCAGCTCACCCTTCTCCGGGACAAATTCTGGAAACACCATATATTTT.

This sequence joins TRBV5-6 and TRBJ1-2; D is perhaps TRBD1 (5 bases). V lost 3 bases and J lost 6, with 12 bases in between. CDR1 SGHDT and CDR2 YYEEEE come from the germline V gene. The CDR3 extends over 13 amino acids. CDR3 loop: CASSWGRVDGYTF. DNA for the CDR3: TGTGCCAGCAGCTGGGGGAGGGTAGATGGCTACACCTTC.

The rearrangement links TRBV10-3 to TRBJ1-2; perhaps TRBD1 as D (5 bases). Germline lookup yields CDR1 ENHRY and CDR2 SYGVKD. The CDR3 length is 16 residues. Trimming stripped 0 bases from V and 5 bases from J, with 16 bases between. The CDR3 nucleotides are TGTGCCATCAGTGAGTCGAGGGCCAGGGAGGGATATGGCTACACCTTC. This gives the protein CAISESRAREGYGYTF.

The chain has TRBV6-5 and TRBJ1-2; TRBD1 agrees at 10 bases. After removal of 0 bases from V and 2 bases from J, the junction contained 3 bases not matched to a gene. This CDR3 is 16 amino acids long. Per the germline V gene, CDR1 is MNHEY and CDR2 is SVGAGI. The CDR3 reads CASSYSGQGTNYGYTF. DNA for the CDR3: TGTGCCAGCAGTTACTCGGGACAGGGGACCAACTATGGCTACACCTTC.

The chain recombines TRBV28 with TRBJ1-2; weak D call: TRBD1 (6 bases). Germline CDR1 is MDHEN and CDR2 is SYDVKM. This CDR3 is 13 amino acids long. V gave up 5 bases and J gave up 4 bases, with 11 bases separating them. The CDR3 reads CASSPGHRYGYTF. In DNA, the CDR3 is TGTGCCAGCAGTCCGGGACATCGCTATGGCTACACCTTC.

The chain has TRBV28 and TRBJ2-3; 9 nucleotides align to TRBD2. The CDR3 has 15 amino acids. V dropped 6 bases and J dropped 2; count of bases not matched to a gene: 6. Germline V gene lookup returns CDR1 MDHEN and CDR2 SYDVKM. In DNA form, the CDR3 reads TGTGCCAGCAGACGTAGCGGGGGATACACAGATACGCAGTATTTT. Amino acid sequence: CASRRSGGYTDTQYF.

This clone was counted once. This chain connects TRBV2 to TRBJ1-1; TRBD1 aligns across 8 bases. CDR3 length: 14 residues. From germline, CDR1 is SNHLY and CDR2 FYNNEI. With 4 bases clipped from V and 5 bases from J, the junction kept 6 bases outside the gene matches. The CDR3 region is CASSVAGGVTEAFF. The CDR3, as DNA: TGTGCCAGCAGTGTAGCAGGGGGCGTTACTGAAGCTTTCTTT.